This entry features one T cell receptor beta chain sequence. Its antigen is undetermined. These data are taken from a study of OX40 agonist ivuxolimab in advanced cancers. Study in general: The study reported partial responses in three patients: one hepatocellular carcinoma, two cutaneous melanoma. General study findings and limits: Expanded clones belonging to CD8+ T cells outnumbered, on average, those of CD4+. In the expanded peripheral T cells, antigen specificity was never determined.

Patients had blood sampled at baseline and again on cycle 4 day 1 and cycle 7 day 1. There are 14 residues in the CDR3. The J segment lost 4 bases and the V segment lost 9 bases, leaving 6 bases of the junction unmatched. Germline V gives CDR1 SNHLY, CDR2 FYNNEI. Using immunoSEQ multiplex PCR, the repertoire was profiled, and TCRdb retains in-frame clones only, with some absent. Seen here are roughly 80,000 clones, under 90% observed once, and the top ten hold 6.9%. This clonotype was sampled from an adult with an advanced solid tumor such as melanoma, head and neck, liver or kidney cancer. The sample in question was CD4+ or CD8+ T cells sorted from blood, obtained in a trial of the OX40 agonist ivuxolimab. The J gene is TRBJ2-7, the V gene TRBV2; 13 positions agree with TRBD2. The DNA for the CDR3 is TGTGCCAGTACTAGCGGGAGGGGATATTACGAGCAGTACTTC. This gives the protein CASTSGRGYYEQYF.